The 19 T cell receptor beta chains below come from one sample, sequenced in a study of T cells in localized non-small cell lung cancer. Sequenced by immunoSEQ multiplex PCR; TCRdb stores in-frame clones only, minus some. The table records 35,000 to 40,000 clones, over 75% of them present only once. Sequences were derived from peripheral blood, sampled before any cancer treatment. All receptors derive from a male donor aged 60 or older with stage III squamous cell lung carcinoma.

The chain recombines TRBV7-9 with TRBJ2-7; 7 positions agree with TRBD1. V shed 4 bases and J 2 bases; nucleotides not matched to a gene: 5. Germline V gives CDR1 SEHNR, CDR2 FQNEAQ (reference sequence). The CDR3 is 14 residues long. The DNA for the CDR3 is TGTGCCAGCAGCTATTGGGACAGAGCCTACGAGCAGTACTTC. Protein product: CASSYWDRAYEQYF.

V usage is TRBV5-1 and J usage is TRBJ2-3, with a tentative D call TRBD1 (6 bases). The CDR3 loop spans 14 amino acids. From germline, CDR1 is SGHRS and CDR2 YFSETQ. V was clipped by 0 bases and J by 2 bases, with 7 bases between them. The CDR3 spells CASSLDRDTDTQYF. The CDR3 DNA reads TGCGCCAGCAGCTTGGACAGGGACACAGATACGCAGTATTTT. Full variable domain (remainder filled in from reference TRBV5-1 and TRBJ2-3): KAGVTQTPRYLIKTRGQQVTLSCSPISGHRSVSWYQQTPGQGLQFLFEYFSETQRNKGNFPGRFSGRQFSNSRSEMNVSTLELGDSALYLCASSLDRDTDTQYFGPGTRLTVL.

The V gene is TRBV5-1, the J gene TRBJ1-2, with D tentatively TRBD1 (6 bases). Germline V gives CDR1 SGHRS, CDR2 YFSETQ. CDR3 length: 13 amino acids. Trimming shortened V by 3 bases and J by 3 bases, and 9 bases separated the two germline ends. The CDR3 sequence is CASSSGQHYGYTF. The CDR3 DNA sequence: TGCGCCAGCAGCTCCGGACAGCACTATGGCTACACCTTC.

CDR3 bases: TGTGCCAGCAGCCAGGGGAGTAAGCGGGAGACCCAGTACTTC. Translated, it gives CASSQGSKRETQYF. The chain couples TRBV7-3 to TRBJ2-5, with D perhaps TRBD1 (6 bases). The length of the CDR3 is 14 residues. Trimming took off 5 bases at V and 5 bases at J, with 15 bases between the two ends. Germline lookup yields CDR1 SGHTA and CDR2 FQGTGA.

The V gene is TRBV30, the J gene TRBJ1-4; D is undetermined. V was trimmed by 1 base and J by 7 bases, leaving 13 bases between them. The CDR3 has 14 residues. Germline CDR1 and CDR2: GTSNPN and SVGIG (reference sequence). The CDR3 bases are TGTGCCTGGAGTGGCCAGGCGGCGGCTGAAAAACTGTTTTTT. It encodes CAWSGQAAAEKLFF.

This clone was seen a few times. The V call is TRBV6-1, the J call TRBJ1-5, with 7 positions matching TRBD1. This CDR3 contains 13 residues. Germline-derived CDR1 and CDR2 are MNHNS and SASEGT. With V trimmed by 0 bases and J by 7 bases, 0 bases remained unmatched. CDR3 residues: CASSEATGQPQHF. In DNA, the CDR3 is TGTGCCAGCAGTGAAGCGACAGGGCAGCCCCAGCATTTT.

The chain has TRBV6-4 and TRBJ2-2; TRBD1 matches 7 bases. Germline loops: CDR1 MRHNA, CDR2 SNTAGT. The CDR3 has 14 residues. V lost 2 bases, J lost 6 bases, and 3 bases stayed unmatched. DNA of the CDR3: TGTGCCAGCAGTGACACCGACAGGGCCGGGGAGCTGTTTTTT. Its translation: CASSDTDRAGELFF.

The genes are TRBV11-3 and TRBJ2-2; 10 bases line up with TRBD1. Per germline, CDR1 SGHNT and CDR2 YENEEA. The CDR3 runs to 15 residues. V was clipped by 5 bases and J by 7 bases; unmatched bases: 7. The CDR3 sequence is CASSKGDRGVGELFF. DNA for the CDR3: TGTGCCAGCAGCAAAGGGGACAGGGGCGTCGGGGAGCTGTTTTTT.

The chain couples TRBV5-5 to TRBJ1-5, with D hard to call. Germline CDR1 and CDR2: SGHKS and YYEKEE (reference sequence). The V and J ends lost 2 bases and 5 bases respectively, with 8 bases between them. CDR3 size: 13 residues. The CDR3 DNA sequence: TGTGCCAGCAGCTTTGACGGGGATCAGCCCCAGCATTTT. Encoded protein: CASSFDGDQPQHF. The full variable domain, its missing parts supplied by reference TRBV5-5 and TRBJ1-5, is DAGVTQSPTHLIKTRGQQVTLRCSPISGHKSVSWYQQVLGQGPQFIFQYYEKEERGRGNFPDRFSARQFPNYSSELNVNALLLGDSALYLCASSFDGDQPQHFGDGTRLSIL.

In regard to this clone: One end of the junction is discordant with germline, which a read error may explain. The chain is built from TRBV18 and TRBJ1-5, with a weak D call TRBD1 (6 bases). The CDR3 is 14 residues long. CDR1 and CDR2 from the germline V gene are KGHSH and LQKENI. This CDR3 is CDSSPDSGSQPQHF. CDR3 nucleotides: TGTGACAGCTCACCGGACAGTGGCAGTCAGCCCCAGCATTTT.

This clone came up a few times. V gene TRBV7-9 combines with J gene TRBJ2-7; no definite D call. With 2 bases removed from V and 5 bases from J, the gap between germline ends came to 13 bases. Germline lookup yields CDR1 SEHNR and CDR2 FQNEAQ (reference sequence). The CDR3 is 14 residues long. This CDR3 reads CASSLSEVLDEQYF. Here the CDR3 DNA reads TGTGCCAGCAGCTTATCAGAGGTGCTTGACGAGCAGTACTTC.

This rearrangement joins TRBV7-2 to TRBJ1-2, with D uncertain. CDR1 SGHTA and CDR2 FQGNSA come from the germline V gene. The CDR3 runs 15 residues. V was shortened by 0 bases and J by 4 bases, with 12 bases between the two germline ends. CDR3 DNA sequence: TGTGCCAGCAGCTTAGCGCTAGGAAACACCTATGGCTACACCTTC. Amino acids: CASSLALGNTYGYTF.

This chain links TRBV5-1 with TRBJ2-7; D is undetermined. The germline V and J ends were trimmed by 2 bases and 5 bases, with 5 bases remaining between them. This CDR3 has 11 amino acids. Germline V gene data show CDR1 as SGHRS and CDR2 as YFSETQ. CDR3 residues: CASSFRDEQYF. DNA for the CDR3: TGCGCCAGCAGCTTCCGGGACGAGCAGTACTTC.

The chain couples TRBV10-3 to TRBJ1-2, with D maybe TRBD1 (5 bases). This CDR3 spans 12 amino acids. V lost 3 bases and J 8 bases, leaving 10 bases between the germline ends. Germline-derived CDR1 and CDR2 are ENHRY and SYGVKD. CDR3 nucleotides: TGTGCCATCAGTGACACGCAGGGCGGCTACACCTTC. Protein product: CAISDTQGGYTF.

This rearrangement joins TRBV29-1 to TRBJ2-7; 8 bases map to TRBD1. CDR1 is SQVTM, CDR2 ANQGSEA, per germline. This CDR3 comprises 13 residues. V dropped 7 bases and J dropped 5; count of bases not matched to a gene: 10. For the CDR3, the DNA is TGCAGCGCTCGACAGGGGAATAGAGACGAGCAGTACTTC. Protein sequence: CSARQGNRDEQYF.

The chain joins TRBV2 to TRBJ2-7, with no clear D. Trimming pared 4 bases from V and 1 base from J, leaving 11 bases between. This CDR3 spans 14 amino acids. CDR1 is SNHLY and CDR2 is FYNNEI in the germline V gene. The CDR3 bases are TGTGCCAGCAGTGCGGGCAGGTTGTCCTACGAGCAGTACTTC. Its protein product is CASSAGRLSYEQYF.

Here the CDR3 DNA reads TGCGCCAGCAGCTTGGGGGACAAAGGACAGCCCCAGCATTTT. Its protein is CASSLGDKGQPQHF. The chain is built from TRBV5-1 and TRBJ1-5; D is possibly TRBD1 (6 bases). Germline V lookup: CDR1 SGHRS, CDR2 YFSETQ. V lost 0 bases and J lost 7, with 11 bases in between. The CDR3 covers 14 residues.

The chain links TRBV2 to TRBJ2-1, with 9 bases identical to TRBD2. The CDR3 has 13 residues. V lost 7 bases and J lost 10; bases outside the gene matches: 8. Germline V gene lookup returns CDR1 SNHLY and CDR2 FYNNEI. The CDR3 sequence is CASKDSGSQEQFF. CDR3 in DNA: TGTGCCAGCAAGGATAGCGGGAGTCAGGAGCAGTTCTTC.

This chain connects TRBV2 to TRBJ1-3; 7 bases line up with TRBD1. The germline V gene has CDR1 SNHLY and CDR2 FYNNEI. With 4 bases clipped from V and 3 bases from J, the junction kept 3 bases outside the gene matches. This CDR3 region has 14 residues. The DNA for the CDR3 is TGTGCCAGCAGTGGACAGGGCTTTGGAAACACCATATATTTT. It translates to CASSGQGFGNTIYF.